This T cell receptor (beta chain) originates from a study of a mutant IDH1 vaccine in newly diagnosed glioma. Study overall: Across weeks 1, 3, 5, 7, 11, 15, 19 and 23, patients received a vaccination each time, eight in all. Treated patients, about 60% male and around 40% female, averaged about 40 years of age. Beforehand, treatment had been radiotherapy, temozolomide, or both; the majority received both. Study-level findings and limits: It seemed that pseudoprogression was not linked to changes in the top peripheral T cell clonotypes.

Sample time point: week 11, during vaccination. All doses held 300 ug of mutant IDH1 20-mer peptide, with topical imiquimod. Clones were sequenced by immunoSEQ multiplex PCR, and TCRdb holds only the in-frame ones, with some missing. The data contain some 25,000 clones, over 75% of them singletons. The CDR3 runs to 13 residues. The germline CDR1 and CDR2 sequences are SGHNT and YENEEA. The V and J ends lost 1 base and 5 bases respectively, with 6 bases between them. This clone has more than one count but fewer than ten. Its antigen is unknown. V usage is TRBV11-3 and J usage is TRBJ1-5; D gene unclear. The sample in question was PBMCs, obtained from a glioma patient whose treatment included an IDH1 peptide vaccine. This sequence originates from a woman aged 18-35 years with glioma. CDR3 region: CASSLVADQPQHF. The CDR3 bases are TGTGCCAGCAGCTTAGTTGCGGATCAGCCCCAGCATTTT. Supplemented by reference TRBV11-3 and TRBJ1-5, the full variable domain reads EAGVVQSPRYKIIEKKQPVAFWCNPISGHNTLYWYLQNLGQGPELLIRYENEEAVDDSQLPKDRFSAERLKGVDSTLKIQPAELGDSAVYLCASSLVADQPQHFGDGTRLSIL.